These 21 T cell receptor beta chains came from one sample sequenced in a study of radiotherapy plus CTLA-4 blockade in lung cancer. The assay was immunoSEQ multiplex PCR, and TCRdb's table has in-frame clones only and misses some. The sample records about 120,000 clones, 90% being singletons. The material sequenced was peripheral blood, taken from a patient treated with radiotherapy plus ipilimumab. These receptors were obtained from a human donor with non-small cell lung cancer that progressed on radiotherapy plus ipilimumab.

This clone was detected a few times. This sequence joins TRBV6-5 and TRBJ2-6; 7 bases agree with TRBD1. CDR3 length: 15 residues. Trimming at V came to 5 bases and at J to 4 bases, leaving 5 bases not matched to a gene. Germline loops: CDR1 MNHEY, CDR2 SVGAGI. The CDR3 protein is CASSMTGSGANVLTF. The CDR3 DNA reads TGTGCCAGCAGTATGACAGGGTCGGGGGCCAACGTCCTGACTTTC.

The V call is TRBV25-1, the J call TRBJ2-1, with TRBD1 identical over 9 bases. The CDR3 runs to 16 residues. V lost 11 bases, J lost 9 bases, and 20 bases stayed unmatched. CDR1 and CDR2 (germline): MGHDK, SYGVNS. Here the CDR3 reads CASYPRGQGTSGEQFF. CDR3 DNA sequence: TGTGCCTCTTACCCGAGAGGACAGGGGACTTCTGGTGAGCAGTTCTTC. Based on the CDR3 plus reference TRBV25-1 and TRBJ2-1, the full variable domain is EADIYQTPRYLVIGTGKKITLECSQTMGHDKMYWYQQDPGMELHLIHYSYGVNSTEKGDLSSESTVSRIRTEHFPLTLESARPSHTSQYLCASYPRGQGTSGEQFFGPGTRLTVL.

This clone was recorded a few times. The V call is TRBV19, the J call TRBJ1-3; D gene uncertain. The CDR3 contains 15 residues. Trimming took 5 bases from V and 3 from J, leaving 14 bases between them. Looked up from germline, CDR1 is LNHDA and CDR2 is SQIVND (reference sequence). CDR3 nucleotides: TGTGCCAGTAGTGCGATGGCAGTGAATGGAAACACCATATATTTT. This encodes CASSAMAVNGNTIYF.

This rearrangement joins TRBV15 to TRBJ2-3, with unresolved D. Germline loops: CDR1 LNHNV, CDR2 YYDKDF (reference sequence). The CDR3 length is 14 residues. V lost 0 bases and J 8 bases, leaving 12 bases between the germline ends. This CDR3 is CATSRDRGSGTQYF. Here the CDR3 DNA reads TGTGCCACCAGCAGAGATCGAGGATCGGGTACGCAGTATTTT. Full variable domain (remainder filled in from reference TRBV15 and TRBJ2-3): DAMVIQNPRYQVTQFGKPVTLSCSQTLNHNVMYWYQQKSSQAPKLLFHYYDKDFNNEADTPDNFQSRRPNTSFCFLDIRSPGLGDTAMYLCATSRDRGSGTQYFGPGTRLTVL.

This chain joins TRBV29-1 and TRBJ2-6; D not resolved. The germline V and J ends were trimmed by 7 bases and 0 bases, with 4 bases remaining between them. The germline V gene has CDR1 SQVTM and CDR2 ANQGSEA. This CDR3 is 12 amino acids long. CDR3 in DNA: TGCAGCGCCGGCTCTGGGGCCAACGTCCTGACTTTC. The encoded protein is CSAGSGANVLTF.

The chain couples TRBV7-3 to TRBJ2-5; unclear D gene. Looked up from germline, CDR1 is SGHTA and CDR2 is FQGTGA. Trimming stripped 2 bases from V and 2 bases from J, with 15 bases between. The CDR3 runs to 16 residues. The CDR3 region is CASSLGPNQPQETQYF. CDR3 nucleotides: TGTGCCAGCAGCTTAGGTCCGAATCAACCTCAAGAGACCCAGTACTTC.

The count of this clone is one. This rearrangement joins TRBV2 to TRBJ2-5; 8 bases line up with TRBD2. After removal of 6 bases from V and 5 bases from J, the junction contained 2 bases not matched to a gene. The CDR3 covers 12 residues. The germline CDR1 and CDR2 sequences are SNHLY and FYNNEI. The CDR3 spells CASSPGGETQYF. The CDR3 nucleotides read TGTGCCAGCAGCCCGGGAGGGGAGACCCAGTACTTC.

Comment on this clone: The sample contains more than one DNA sequence encoding this CDR3. The chain carries TRBV9 and TRBJ1-2, with unresolved D. Between the trimmed V and J ends, which lost 0 bases and 8 bases, there was a span of 11 bases. Germline lookup yields CDR1 SGDLS and CDR2 YYNGEE. The CDR3 length is 13 residues. The CDR3 region is CASSVEAVGGYTF. The CDR3 nucleotides read TGTGCCAGCAGCGTAGAGGCGGTAGGCGGCTACACCTTC. Filled out from reference TRBV9 and TRBJ1-2, the complete variable domain reads DSGVTQTPKHLITATGQRVTLRCSPRSGDLSVYWYQQSLDQGLQFLIQYYNGEERAKGNILERFSAQQFPDLHSELNLSSLELGDSALYFCASSVEAVGGYTFGSGTRLTVV.

This clone was seen once. This chain connects TRBV19 to TRBJ1-2, with 9 bases fitting TRBD1. The CDR3 is 16 amino acids. Germline V gene lookup returns CDR1 LNHDA and CDR2 SQIVND (reference sequence). Trimming cost V 6 bases and J 3 bases; bases outside gene matches: 11. Here the CDR3 DNA reads TGTGCCAGTAGCCTGGGGACAGGGAAGCAGGACTATGGCTACACCTTC. Protein: CASSLGTGKQDYGYTF.

As DNA, the CDR3 is TGTGCCAGCAGCCGAAGCGGGAGAAGCTACGAGCAGTACTTC. Its translation: CASSRSGRSYEQYF. The rearrangement uses TRBV6-5 and TRBJ2-7, with 8 bases matching TRBD2. With 6 bases clipped from V and 3 bases from J, the junction kept 7 bases outside the gene matches. This CDR3 comprises 14 residues. Germline loops: CDR1 MNHEY, CDR2 SVGAGI.

This chain uses TRBV6-5 with TRBJ2-5; tentatively, D is TRBD1 (6 bases). The CDR3 runs 13 residues. V was clipped by 7 bases and J by 5 bases, with 14 bases between them. Germline V gives CDR1 MNHEY, CDR2 SVGAGI. The CDR3 nucleotides read TGTGCCAGCAATAACAGGGTGGGGGAGACCCAGTACTTC. Protein: CASNNRVGETQYF.

This clone was detected only a few times. The rearrangement joins TRBV25-1 to TRBJ2-3; 7 nucleotides line up with TRBD2. The length of the CDR3 is 15 residues. After removal of 4 bases from V and 4 bases from J, the junction contained 8 bases not matched to a gene. Germline values: CDR1 MGHDK, CDR2 SYGVNS. CDR3 nucleotides: TGTGCCAGCAGTGGGTCTAGCGGTATGGCAGATACGCAGTATTTT. Its protein is CASSGSSGMADTQYF.

This sequence joins TRBV6-5 and TRBJ2-1, with a weak D call TRBD2 (6 bases). The CDR3 has 11 amino acids. The germline V gene encodes CDR1 MNHEY and CDR2 SVGAGI. Trimming removed 10 bases from V and 4 bases from J, with 8 bases in between. The CDR3, as DNA: TGTGCCACGGGGGTATACAATGAGCAGTTCTTC. Amino acids: CATGVYNEQFF.

This clone was detected only once. The CDR3: CASSLQGRDQAGELFF. Written as DNA, the CDR3 is TGTGCCAGCAGCCTACAAGGGCGGGATCAGGCCGGGGAGCTGTTTTTT. The V call is TRBV7-3, the J call TRBJ2-2; possible D gene TRBD2, 6 bases. The germline CDR1 and CDR2 sequences are SGHTA and FQGTGA. V shed 5 bases and J shed 6 bases, with 19 bases lying between them. The CDR3 has 16 amino acids.

A single count supports this clone. The rearrangement uses TRBV5-5 and TRBJ2-7; D ambiguous. This CDR3 region has 14 residues. Trimming removed 2 bases from V and 6 bases from J, with 15 bases in between. Germline-derived CDR1 and CDR2 are SGHKS and YYEKEE (reference sequence). CDR3 sequence: CASSFEVSAGEQYF. The CDR3 DNA reads TGTGCCAGCAGCTTTGAGGTGTCGGCCGGCGAGCAGTACTTC.

The chain carries TRBV19 and TRBJ2-1, with D hard to call. The CDR3 loop spans 13 amino acids. Per the germline V gene, CDR1 is LNHDA and CDR2 is SQIVND (reference sequence). Trimming pared 3 bases from V and 4 bases from J, leaving 7 bases between. This CDR3 reads CASSISIYNEQFF. The CDR3 DNA reads TGTGCCAGTAGTATTAGCATATACAATGAGCAGTTCTTC. The variable domain in full, completed from reference TRBV19 and TRBJ2-1, reads DGGITQSPKYLFRKEGQNVTLSCEQNLNHDAMYWYRQDPGQGLRLIYYSQIVNDFQKGDIAEGYSVSREKKESFPLTVTSAQKNPTAFYLCASSISIYNEQFFGPGTRLTVL.

This clone has only a few counts. This sequence joins TRBV5-1 and TRBJ2-3, with 8 positions matching TRBD1. Germline CDR1 and CDR2: SGHRS and YFSETQ. The trim removed 1 base at V and 3 bases at J, leaving 4 bases unmatched. The CDR3 covers 15 residues. Here the CDR3 reads CASSLLGQGTDTQYF. The CDR3 DNA reads TGCGCCAGCAGCTTGTTAGGACAGGGTACAGATACGCAGTATTTT.

The V call is TRBV15, the J call TRBJ2-3; perhaps TRBD2 as D (6 bases). V gave up 3 bases and J gave up 2 bases, with 12 bases separating them. The CDR3 runs 15 residues. Germline CDR1 reads LNHNV; CDR2 reads YYDKDF (reference sequence). CDR3 nucleotide sequence: TGTGCCACCAGCAGCAGCCGGGAGCCCACAGATACGCAGTATTTT. Its translation is CATSSSREPTDTQYF.

This chain connects TRBV5-1 to TRBJ2-2; D is possibly TRBD1 (5 bases). Trimming left V 9 bases short and J 5 bases short, with 11 bases between. The CDR3 contains 12 residues. Germline values: CDR1 SGHRS, CDR2 YFSETQ. CDR3 in DNA: TGCGCCACGACAGTGGCTACCGGGGAGCTGTTTTTT. This encodes CATTVATGELFF.

The V and J genes are TRBV4-1 and TRBJ1-2; tentatively, D is TRBD1 (6 bases). Looked up from germline, CDR1 is MGHRA and CDR2 is YSYEKL. This CDR3 spans 15 amino acids. V lost 0 bases, J lost 5 bases, and 13 bases lay in between. The CDR3 DNA follows: TGCGCCAGCAGCCAAGAGGGGGCCCTTAAGTATGGCTACACCTTC. It translates to CASSQEGALKYGYTF.

The chain uses TRBV30 and TRBJ1-1; unclear D gene. The CDR3 consists of 13 residues. Germline CDR1 and CDR2: GTSNPN and SVGIG (reference sequence). V lost 4 bases, J lost 1 base, and 10 bases lay in between. The CDR3 loop reads CAWIMGGNTEAFF. Here the CDR3 DNA reads TGTGCCTGGATAATGGGAGGGAACACTGAAGCTTTCTTT.